This TCR beta chain was found in a study of shared clonotypes between healthy human individuals. Study-level points and caveats: On the whole, naive subsets had larger estimated richness than memory subsets had.

As defined, naive CD8 cells were CD45RO-negative and positively selected for CCR7, with terminally differentiated effector memory CD45RA+ cells excluded. This clone was recorded a few times. Its antigen is not identified. Assay used: immunoSEQ multiplex PCR; TCRdb lists only in-frame clones, some missing. The sample records about 2 million clones, about 95% being singletons. The sequenced sample was naive CD8+ T cells sorted from blood. The TCR comes from a man aged 18 to 29 in good health.

CDR3 sequence: CASSPRGPYEQYF. Written as DNA, the CDR3 is TGTGCCAGCAGCCCAAGGGGACCATACGAGCAGTACTTC. The chain recombines TRBV7-6 with TRBJ2-7, with D perhaps being TRBD1 or TRBD2 (5 bases each). Per the germline V gene, CDR1 is SGHVS and CDR2 is FNYEAQ. V was trimmed by 5 bases and J by 4 bases, leaving 12 bases between them. This CDR3 comprises 13 residues.